This TCR beta chain was captured by sequencing in a study of T cell changes during pregnancy in multiple sclerosis. CDR3 length: 16 amino acids. Deletions cut 0 bases from V and 2 bases from J, with 15 bases between. Germline V gives CDR1 SGHRS, CDR2 YFSETQ. Assay: immunoSEQ multiplex PCR; the TCRdb copy retains only in-frame clones and omits some. The table has roughly 80,000 clones, just under 95% seen once. The chain is built from TRBV5-1 and TRBJ2-7; D is perhaps TRBD2 (6 bases). Sequenced here: peripheral blood, sampled in the first trimester of pregnancy. This TCR came from a female donor with multiple sclerosis, enrolled in a pregnancy study. This chain's CDR3 is CASSLGEAGPTYEQYF. The CDR3, as DNA: TGCGCCAGCAGCTTGGGGGAGGCGGGGCCAACCTACGAGCAGTACTTC.